A selection of T cell receptor beta chains follows, all from one sample in a study of CD8 T cells in ankylosing spondylitis. MiXCR, run by TCRdb on the 5' RACE reads, gives a single entry per CDR3 protein. The sample gives roughly 230,000 distinct CDR3 sequences, over 9.5% of which show up once; around 2.6% is in the top ten. Sequencing was carried out using blood, either unsorted or a sorted T cell fraction (not recorded which). The source is a male donor with ankylosing spondylitis or in good health (not recorded which). Both conserved end residues are part of each CDR3. A D gene is named only where the DNA matches it firmly. Only part of the rows carry a size: once, few, many, or a class if the clone is expanded.

TRBJ2-1	few	TRBV5-1	.	15	TGCGCCAGCAGCTCGTCCGGGACTGACTATAATGAGCAGTTCTTC	CASSSSGTDYNEQFF
TRBJ2-6	.	TRBV4-2	.	15	TGTGCCAGCAGCCAAGAACAGGCAGGGGCCAACGTCCTGACTTTC	CASSQEQAGANVLTF
TRBJ2-1	many	TRBV6-1	.	14	TGTGCCAGCAGTGGCGGGACAGAGCCCAATGAGCAGTTCTTC	CASSGGTEPNEQFF
TRBJ1-1	many	TRBV6-1	.	15	TGTGCCAGCAGCCGAGCCAGGAATGAGAACACTGAAGCTTTCTTT	CASSRARNENTEAFF
TRBJ2-4	many	TRBV7-2	TRBD2	15	TGTGCCAGCAGCACACCACGGGGGGGCCAGTGGAGTCAGTACTTC	CASSTPRGGQWSQYF
TRBJ2-3	many	TRBV30	.	12	TGTGCCTGGAGTTCAATGACAGATACGCAGTATTTT	CAWSSMTDTQYF
TRBJ2-3	many	TRBV9	.	14	TGTGCCAGCAGTGTTAGCGGTTCCACAGATACGCAGTATTTT	CASSVSGSTDTQYF
TRBJ1-5	many	TRBV6-1	.	14	TGTGCCAGCAGTCGTCCAGGAGATAAACAGCCCCAGCATTTT	CASSRPGDKQPQHF
TRBJ2-1	many	TRBV20-1	TRBD2	17	TGCAGTGCTCCCGCGGGGGGGCCGTTGAAGTCCTACAATGAGCAGTTCTTC	CSAPAGGPLKSYNEQFF
TRBJ2-3	many	TRBV5-1	TRBD2	17	TGCGCCAGCAGCTTCCTTGGAAGCGGGGCTGGTCGAGATACGCAGTATTTT	CASSFLGSGAGRDTQYF
TRBJ1-4	many	TRBV10-3	.	15	TGTGCCATCAGTGACAGCACGGGCTTTGGCGAAAAACTGTTTTTT	CAISDSTGFGEKLFF
TRBJ1-3	many	TRBV5-5	TRBD1	13	TGTGCCAGCAGCTTGACAGGGGAGGACACCATATATTTT	CASSLTGEDTIYF
TRBJ2-1	many	TRBV30	TRBD1	13	TGTGCCTTAGACAGGGGTTACTACAATGAGCAGTTCTTC	CALDRGYYNEQFF
TRBJ2-1	.	TRBV11-3	TRBD2	16	TGTGCCAGCAGCTTAGAGGGCGGGAGGGCTTACAATGAGCAGTTCTTC	CASSLEGGRAYNEQFF
TRBJ1-1	few	TRBV20-1	.	12	TGCAGTGCTGGCGGCGGTTGGTCTGAAGCTTTCTTT	CSAGGGWSEAFF
TRBJ2-5	many	TRBV12-3/TRBV12-4	TRBD2	16	TGTGCCAGCAGTTTATCCACGACTAGCGGAGTGGAGACCCAGTACTTC	CASSLSTTSGVETQYF
TRBJ1-1	many	TRBV27	.	15	TGTGCCAGCAGTTTCGGAGGCTTTGGGAACACTGAAGCTTTCTTT	CASSFGGFGNTEAFF
TRBJ1-2	many	TRBV25-1	.	12	TGTGCCAGCAGTGAAGGGGGGCATGGCTACACCTTC	CASSEGGHGYTF
TRBJ2-1	many	TRBV5-1	TRBD2	14	TGCGCCTGCTCTAGCGGGCCGGTTGTGGATGAGCAGTTCTTC	CACSSGPVVDEQFF
TRBJ2-3	many	TRBV12-3/TRBV12-4	TRBD2	16	TGTGCCAGCAGTCCCACGCGGCGGGAGAGCACAGATACGCAGTATTTT	CASSPTRRESTDTQYF
TRBJ1-2	many	TRBV21-1	.	17	TGTGCCAGCAGCCGTGGAAAGACGGAGCCACCTAACTATGGCTACACCTTC	CASSRGKTEPPNYGYTF
TRBJ2-5	few	TRBV11-1	TRBD2	19	TGTGCCAGCAGCCCGTACAGGATGATTTCCGGGCGGGGGCAAGAGACCCAGTACTTC	CASSPYRMISGRGQETQYF
TRBJ1-2	many	TRBV7-9	.	10	TGTGGCGTCGGATTACATGGCTACACCTTC	CGVGLHGYTF
TRBJ2-5	many	TRBV3-1	TRBD2	19	TGTGCCAGCAGCCAAGAAGCCCAGCGGGGGGCTCATGTGAAAGAGACCCAGTACTTC	CASSQEAQRGAHVKETQYF
TRBJ2-7	few	TRBV5-6	.	13	TGTGCCAGGGCCCCCGGGGTGTACTACGAGCAGTACTTC	CARAPGVYYEQYF
TRBJ2-7	many	TRBV4-1	.	15	TGCGCCAGCAGCCAAGGGGGCTCCTTCTACTACGAGCAGTACTTC	CASSQGGSFYYEQYF
TRBJ2-5	.	TRBV7-9	.	15	TGTGCCAGCAGCTTAGCGTCCGGGTGGGAAGAGACCCAGTACTTC	CASSLASGWEETQYF
TRBJ1-3	.	TRBV7-9	.	17	TGTGCCAGCAGCTCCACCACACGGGGCCACCGAGAAAACACCATATATTTT	CASSSTTRGHRENTIYF
TRBJ2-3	many	TRBV29-1	.	12	TGCAGCGTACGAAGTGGCACAGATACGCAGTATTTT	CSVRSGTDTQYF
TRBJ2-6	.	TRBV9	TRBD1	16	TGTGCCAGCAGCGCCCTAACAGGGGTCGGGGCCAACGTCCTGACTTTC	CASSALTGVGANVLTF
TRBJ2-4	many	TRBV20-1	.	13	TGCAGTGCCGAGAGGGGGACCAAAAACATTCAGTACTTC	CSAERGTKNIQYF
TRBJ1-5	many	TRBV21-1	.	15	TGTGCCAGCAGCAACAGGACAGGGGTCGGTCAGCCCCAGCATTTT	CASSNRTGVGQPQHF
TRBJ2-1	.	TRBV19	.	14	TGTGCCAGTAGTATAGCACAGGGTAAAGGAGAGCAGTTCTTC	CASSIAQGKGEQFF
TRBJ2-2	many	TRBV4-1	.	14	TGCGCCAGCAGCCAAGGAGCAGGGAACGGGGAGCTGTTTTTT	CASSQGAGNGELFF
TRBJ1-2	many	TRBV10-3	TRBD1	14	TGTGCCATCAGGGCGACAGGGTTTAACTATGGCTACACCTTC	CAIRATGFNYGYTF
TRBJ2-7	many	TRBV28	TRBD1	14	TGTGCCAGCAGGGGACAGGGGGTCTCCTACGAGCAGTACTTC	CASRGQGVSYEQYF
TRBJ2-3	many	TRBV6-1	TRBD1	14	TGTGCCAGCAGTGCGGACAGGTCCTCAGATACGCAGTATTTT	CASSADRSSDTQYF
TRBJ1-2	many	TRBV30	TRBD1	12	TGTGCCTGCGGGGACAGCCTCTATGGCTACACCTTC	CACGDSLYGYTF
TRBJ2-7	few	TRBV7-9	TRBD2	15	TGTGCCAGCAGCACTGGACTAGCGGGGCCCTACGAGCAGTACTTC	CASSTGLAGPYEQYF
TRBJ2-7	.	TRBV4-1	.	15	TGCGCCAGCAGCCACCACCGACAGGTCCCCTACGAGCAGTACTTC	CASSHHRQVPYEQYF